The 25 T cell receptor beta chains listed next were all sequenced from one sample in a study of shared clonotypes between healthy human individuals (dated by TCRdb to the early 2020s). CD8 naive samples were CD45RO-negative cells positively selected for CCR7, giving a CD45RA+CCR7+ population that excluded TemRA cells. Library preparation was by the immunoSEQ multiplex PCR assay. TCRdb provides this immuneACCESS table in a form limited to in-frame rearrangements. Some clones are lacking; in checked studies, under half of them reflect an unresolved V gene, and why the rest are absent is not known. Recorded for this sample are 600,000 or so clones; 95% to 98% of them occurred a single time. Of the sample, roughly 0.29% falls within the top ten clones. The sample comprised naive CD8+ T cells sorted from blood. Sample cell subset or site, as interpreted from the label and publication: CD45RA+CCR7+. The receptors derive from a man aged 30 to 39 in good health.

The V and J genes are TRBV9 and TRBJ2-3; D call uncertain. The CDR3 is 13 residues long. Trimming removed 4 bases at V and 4 bases at J, with 10 bases between. The germline V gene encodes CDR1 SGDLS and CDR2 YYNGEE. CDR3 nucleotides: TGTGCCAGCAGCAAGTACGCTGCAGATACGCAGTATTTT. Its translation: CASSKYAADTQYF.

The chain links TRBV7-9 to TRBJ2-5; 7 bases line up with TRBD2. The ends lost 5 bases at V and 1 base at J; junction bases unmatched: 10. The CDR3 runs to 16 residues. Germline values: CDR1 SEHNR, CDR2 FQNEAQ (reference sequence). The CDR3 region has the DNA TGTGCCAGCAGCCCACCAGGGACTAATCTCCAAGAGACCCAGTACTTC. Its protein product is CASSPPGTNLQETQYF.

Only one count was recorded for this clone. The CDR3 sequence: CASSRVNEQFF. The CDR3 nucleotides read TGTGCCAGCAGCCGCGTCAATGAGCAGTTCTTC. The chain recombines TRBV7-9 with TRBJ2-1; the D is unclear. Germline assignment: CDR1 SEHNR and CDR2 FQNEAQ (reference sequence). This CDR3 region has 11 residues. Trimming stripped 5 bases from V and 6 bases from J, with 5 bases between.

V and J are TRBV9 and TRBJ1-1; D is possibly TRBD1 (5 bases). Germline assignment: CDR1 SGDLS and CDR2 YYNGEE. This CDR3 spans 14 amino acids. The V end lost 4 bases, the J end lost 4 bases, and 14 bases lay between the germline ends. CDR3 region: CASSRWDGGTEAFF. CDR3 DNA sequence: TGTGCCAGCAGCAGATGGGACGGCGGCACTGAAGCTTTCTTT. The variable domain in full, completed from reference TRBV9 and TRBJ1-1, reads DSGVTQTPKHLITATGQRVTLRCSPRSGDLSVYWYQQSLDQGLQFLIQYYNGEERAKGNILERFSAQQFPDLHSELNLSSLELGDSALYFCASSRWDGGTEAFFGQGTRLTVV.

The chain combines TRBV6-5 with TRBJ2-7, with 7 nucleotides matching TRBD1. Germline V gene data show CDR1 as MNHEY and CDR2 as SVGAGI. V shed 6 bases, J shed 2 bases, and the junction held 7 bases outside the gene matches. This CDR3 is 14 amino acids long. The CDR3 loop reads CASRSGQSPYEQYF. The CDR3 nucleotides read TGTGCCAGCAGATCGGGACAGTCCCCCTACGAGCAGTACTTC.

J is TRBJ2-5 and V is TRBV11-2; 8 bases map to TRBD1. Germline assignment: CDR1 SGHAT and CDR2 FQNNGV. The V gene end was trimmed by 0 bases and the J gene end by 4 bases; junction bases not matched to a gene: 4. The CDR3 loop spans 15 amino acids. For the CDR3, the DNA is TGTGCCAGCAGCTTAGAGCCCGGACAGGGAGAGACCCAGTACTTC. Protein product: CASSLEPGQGETQYF.

This rearrangement joins TRBV4-1 to TRBJ2-1; 9 nucleotides match TRBD2. CDR1 is MGHRA and CDR2 is YSYEKL in the germline V gene. The J segment lost 4 bases and the V segment lost 6 bases, leaving 7 bases of the junction unmatched. This CDR3 spans 15 amino acids. CDR3: CASRLTSGPYNEQFF. The DNA of the CDR3 is TGCGCCAGCAGGCTGACTAGCGGCCCTTACAATGAGCAGTTCTTC.

The V and J genes are TRBV7-2 and TRBJ2-3; 9 nucleotides align to TRBD2. The CDR3 is 12 amino acids. The germline V gene has CDR1 SGHTA and CDR2 FQGNSA. V trimming: 4 bases; J trimming: 11 bases; junction bases outside the gene matches: 4. In nucleotides, the CDR3 is TGTGCCAGCAGCTCTAGCGGGAAGGAGCAGTATTTT. As protein: CASSSSGKEQYF.

The chain employs TRBV7-9 and TRBJ2-1, with TRBD2 identical over 14 bases. CDR1 is SEHNR and CDR2 is FQNEAQ in the germline V gene (reference sequence). Trimming at V came to 5 bases and at J to 4 bases, leaving 10 bases not matched to a gene. The CDR3 totals 18 residues. CDR3 sequence (DNA): TGTGCCAGCAGCCTGGGGGGACTAGCGGGAGTAGTGTACAATGAGCAGTTCTTC. Its protein is CASSLGGLAGVVYNEQFF.

This clone was recorded only once. The genes are TRBV7-6 and TRBJ1-5; D is possibly TRBD1 (5 bases). The V end lost 1 base, the J end lost 4 bases, and 11 bases lay between the germline ends. In germline, CDR1 is SGHVS, CDR2 FNYEAQ. The CDR3 length is 15 residues. The CDR3 sequence: CASSLEAAGNQPQHF. CDR3 DNA sequence: TGTGCCAGCAGCTTAGAGGCGGCAGGGAATCAGCCCCAGCATTTT.

V gene TRBV4-3 combines with J gene TRBJ2-1, with 7 bases that match TRBD2. Germline lookup yields CDR1 LGHNA and CDR2 YSLEER. CDR3 length equals 14 residues. The CDR3 spells CASGADPGPNEQFF. As DNA, the CDR3 is TGCGCGAGCGGGGCAGATCCGGGGCCCAATGAGCAGTTCTTC.

J is TRBJ2-7 and V is TRBV14, with D tentatively TRBD2 (5 bases). Deletions cut 1 base from V and 1 base from J, with 8 bases between. The CDR3 is 14 amino acids. The germline CDR1 and CDR2 sequences are SGHDN and FVKESK. The CDR3 DNA is TGTGCCAGCAGCCAAGTATGGACTTCCTACGAGCAGTACTTC. This encodes CASSQVWTSYEQYF.

The V and J genes are TRBV30 and TRBJ1-1; tentatively, D is TRBD1 (6 bases). Germline V gene lookup returns CDR1 GTSNPN and CDR2 SVGIG (reference sequence). This CDR3 contains 15 residues. V dropped 4 bases and J dropped 1 base, with 16 bases sitting between them. This CDR3 is CAWKLSGQRNTEAFF. The CDR3 DNA reads as TGTGCCTGGAAACTTTCCGGACAGAGGAACACTGAAGCTTTCTTT.

This chain links TRBV2 with TRBJ2-5; perhaps TRBD2 as D (5 bases). V gave up 7 bases and J gave up 5 bases, with 20 bases separating them. Germline V gene lookup returns CDR1 SNHLY and CDR2 FYNNEI. The length of the CDR3 is 15 residues. This chain's CDR3 is CASTSSTGMPETQYF. CDR3 nucleotide sequence: TGTGCCAGCACATCATCAACGGGAATGCCGGAGACCCAGTACTTC.

This chain links TRBV4-3 with TRBJ1-5; D might be TRBD1 (5 bases). The length of the CDR3 is 14 residues. The germline V gene encodes CDR1 LGHNA and CDR2 YSLEER. Trimming took off 3 bases at V and 6 bases at J, with 12 bases between the two ends. The CDR3 region is CASSQVQGGQPQHF. The CDR3 DNA reads TGCGCCAGCAGCCAGGTCCAGGGAGGTCAGCCCCAGCATTTT.

V usage is TRBV7-6 and J usage is TRBJ2-6; no definite D call. CDR1 is SGHVS, CDR2 FNYEAQ, per germline. This CDR3 spans 18 amino acids. V shed 4 bases and J shed 1 base, with 17 bases lying between them. For the CDR3, the DNA is TGTGCCAGCAGCTCCGAGAGCTTCTCTCTTTCTGGGGCCAACGTCCTGACTTTC. Translated: CASSSESFSLSGANVLTF. The full variable domain, rest sourced from reference TRBV7-6 and TRBJ2-6, is GAGVSQSPRYKVTKRGQDVALRCDPISGHVSLYWYRQALGQGPEFLTYFNYEAQQDKSGLPNDRFSAERPEGSISTLTIQRTEQRDSAMYRCASSSESFSLSGANVLTFGAGSRLTVL.

The chain combines TRBV5-4 with TRBJ2-3, with D possibly being TRBD1 (5 bases). From germline, CDR1 is SGHNT and CDR2 YYREEE (reference sequence). V gave up 2 bases and J gave up 2 bases, with 12 bases separating them. CDR3 length equals 15 residues. CDR3 sequence reads: CASSFYSGPTDTQYF. The CDR3 DNA reads TGTGCCAGCAGCTTTTATTCAGGGCCCACAGATACGCAGTATTTT. The complete variable domain, with remaining parts taken from reference TRBV5-4 and TRBJ2-3, reads ETGVTQSPTHLIKTRGQQVTLRCSSQSGHNTVSWYQQALGQGPQFIFQYYREEENGRGNFPPRFSGLQFPNYSSELNVNALELDDSALYLCASSFYSGPTDTQYFGPGTRLTVL.

The chain couples TRBV29-1 to TRBJ2-1, with D perhaps being TRBD1 or TRBD2 (5 bases each). CDR1 and CDR2 from the germline V gene are SQVTM and ANQGSEA. Trimming pared 3 bases from V and 4 bases from J, leaving 13 bases between. The CDR3 consists of 14 residues. The CDR3 sequence is CSVEGVGTYNEQFF. CDR3 bases: TGCAGCGTTGAGGGGGTCGGAACTTACAATGAGCAGTTCTTC.

The J gene is TRBJ2-5, the V gene TRBV5-1; 8 positions agree with TRBD2. The junction had 10 bases not matched to a gene; V was cut back by 5 bases and J by 4 bases. The CDR3 has 15 residues. Germline V CDR1 and CDR2: SGHRS, YFSETQ. CDR3 sequence reads: CASREGLDQGETQYF. CDR3 sequence (DNA): TGCGCCAGCAGGGAGGGACTAGATCAAGGAGAGACCCAGTACTTC.

The chain combines TRBV29-1 with TRBJ1-2; tentative D call: TRBD1 (5 bases). There are 13 residues in the CDR3. Trimming stripped 7 bases from V and 6 bases from J, with 18 bases between. In germline, CDR1 is SQVTM, CDR2 ANQGSEA. The DNA of the CDR3 is TGCAGCGCTCATGACGGGGGGGTAAATGGCTACACCTTC. It encodes CSAHDGGVNGYTF. Complete variable domain (other parts from reference TRBV29-1 and TRBJ1-2): SAVISQKPSRDICQRGTSLTIQCQVDSQVTMMFWYRQQPGQSLTLIATANQGSEATYESGFVIDKFPISRPNLTFSTLTVSNMSPEDSSIYLCSAHDGGVNGYTFGSGTRLTVV.

With regard to this clone: This CDR3 is also generated by other DNA sequences in the sample. The chain employs TRBV27 and TRBJ1-5, with D unclear. There are 16 residues in the CDR3. From germline, CDR1 is MNHEY and CDR2 SMNVEV (reference sequence). V lost 5 bases and J 0 bases, leaving 14 bases between the germline ends. The CDR3 DNA sequence: TGTGCCAGCAGTCCCAGCGCCGGGGATAGCAATCAGCCCCAGCATTTT. This gives the protein CASSPSAGDSNQPQHF.

V gene TRBV27 combines with J gene TRBJ2-6; D is ambiguous. This CDR3 has 15 amino acids. CDR1 and CDR2 from the germline V gene are MNHEY and SMNVEV (reference sequence). Trimming removed 5 bases from V and 2 bases from J, with 10 bases in between. The DNA for the CDR3 is TGTGCCAGCAGTCGCGGTTCCCCTGGGGCCAACGTCCTGACTTTC. Residues: CASSRGSPGANVLTF. The variable domain in full, with the rest retrieved from reference TRBV27 and TRBJ2-6, is EAQVTQNPRYLITVTGKKLTVTCSQNMNHEYMSWYRQDPGLGLRQIYYSMNVEVTDKGDVPEGYKVSRKEKRNFPLILESPSPNQTSLYFCASSRGSPGANVLTFGAGSRLTVL.

This chain links TRBV9 with TRBJ2-2; 8 nucleotides match TRBD1. This CDR3 has 16 residues. V lost 3 bases, J lost 6 bases, and 10 bases stayed unmatched. The V gene's germline CDR1 is SGDLS and CDR2 YYNGEE. DNA of the CDR3: TGTGCCAGCAGCGGGACAGGGTTTTTAGTGGCCGGGGAGCTGTTTTTT. This gives the protein CASSGTGFLVAGELFF.

The sample holds one count of this clone. The genes are TRBV27 and TRBJ1-5; D remains ambiguous. V gave up 5 bases and J gave up 4 bases, with 12 bases separating them. This CDR3 region has 14 residues. Per the germline V gene, CDR1 is MNHEY and CDR2 is SMNVEV (reference sequence). The CDR3 sequence: CASSPHPVNQPQHF. As DNA, the CDR3 is TGTGCCAGCAGTCCCCACCCCGTAAATCAGCCCCAGCATTTT.

This clone was recorded once. The chain has TRBV7-2 and TRBJ1-2; tentative D call: TRBD1 (6 bases). The germline gives CDR1 SGHTA, CDR2 FQGNSA. The CDR3 consists of 16 residues. V was trimmed by 4 bases and J by 7 bases, leaving 22 bases between them. The CDR3 nucleotides read TGTGCCAGCAGCTCTCACACCGGGACACCGAATGGTGGCTACACCTTC. Encoded protein: CASSSHTGTPNGGYTF.